These 7 T cell receptor beta chains originate from one sample sequenced in a study of shared clonotypes between healthy human individuals (dated by TCRdb to 2018 to 2020). CD8 naive samples were CD45RO-negative cells positively selected for CCR7, giving a CD45RA+CCR7+ population that excluded TemRA cells. Library construction relied on the immunoSEQ multiplex PCR assay. This is the immuneACCESS table as TCRdb keeps it, with only in-frame sequences that have V and J called. A part of the clones is gone; compared with another copy, unresolved V genes explain less than half, and the rest is unexplained. The sample contains around 2,000,000 clones, less than 95% of them found a single time. The ten largest clones capture 0.9% to 1.5% of the sample. Specimen: naive CD8+ T cells sorted from blood. The sample's cell subset or site label is to be understood as: CD45RA+CCR7+. All receptors derive from a young man in good health.

This chain connects TRBV7-2 to TRBJ2-5; a weak D match, TRBD1 (6 bases). The V gene lost 4 bases and the J gene lost 5 bases, with 14 bases spanning the gap. Germline CDR1 is SGHTA and CDR2 is FQGNSA. The CDR3 covers 14 residues. In nucleotides, the CDR3 is TGTGCCAGCAGCTGGACAGTATACGCCGAGACCCAGTACTTC. It is translated as CASSWTVYAETQYF. The full variable domain, rest sourced from reference TRBV7-2 and TRBJ2-5, is GAGVSQSPSNKVTEKGKDVELRCDPISGHTALYWYRQSLGQGLEFLIYFQGNSAPDKSGLPSDRFSAERTGGSVSTLTIQRTQQEDSAVYLCASSWTVYAETQYFGPGTRLLVL.

Of note for this clone: The sample holds other DNA sequences that translate to the same CDR3. For the CDR3, the DNA is TGTGCCAGCAGTTTATCGCCCGGGACAGGGGACTACGAGCAGTACTTC. Translating it yields CASSLSPGTGDYEQYF. V is TRBV27 and J is TRBJ2-7; the match to TRBD1 covers 10 bases. V shed 0 bases, J shed 3 bases, and the junction held 5 bases outside the gene matches. From germline, CDR1 is MNHEY and CDR2 SMNVEV (reference sequence). The CDR3 contains 16 residues.

The chain has TRBV6-1 and TRBJ1-6; D gene unclear. Germline values: CDR1 MNHNS, CDR2 SASEGT. V gave up 4 bases and J gave up 0 bases, with 10 bases separating them. The CDR3 length is 16 residues. Here the CDR3 DNA reads TGTGCCAGCAGTGCCCTGGCAAGCTCCTATAATTCACCCCTCCACTTT. Protein sequence: CASSALASSYNSPLHF.

V usage is TRBV18 and J usage is TRBJ1-2; 8 positions match TRBD1. The germline V gene encodes CDR1 KGHSH and CDR2 LQKENI. The J segment lost 0 bases and the V segment lost 2 bases, leaving 8 bases of the junction unmatched. The CDR3 has 17 residues. For the CDR3, the DNA is TGTGCCAGCTCACCAGCAGGGGGCCGGGGATCTAACTATGGCTACACCTTC. Protein sequence: CASSPAGGRGSNYGYTF.

V usage is TRBV25-1 and J usage is TRBJ2-2; no definite D call. This CDR3 has 15 residues. Germline values: CDR1 MGHDK, CDR2 SYGVNS. Trimming left V 8 bases short and J 0 bases short, with 13 bases between. The CDR3: CASGGVASNTGELFF. As DNA, the CDR3 is TGTGCCAGCGGTGGGGTGGCCTCGAACACCGGGGAGCTGTTTTTT.

V and J are TRBV27 and TRBJ2-1; D remains unclear. The V gene's germline CDR1 is MNHEY and CDR2 SMNVEV (reference sequence). The V end lost 5 bases, the J end lost 8 bases, and 22 bases lay between the germline ends. This CDR3 is 16 amino acids long. The CDR3 nucleotides are TGTGCCAGCAGTCCTCTACCAACCACAAACCCCCATGAGCAGTTCTTC. Its translation: CASSPLPTTNPHEQFF.

The chain recombines TRBV29-1 with TRBJ2-7; 7 positions agree with TRBD2. CDR3 length: 15 amino acids. Germline CDR1 is SQVTM and CDR2 is ANQGSEA. The trim removed 0 bases at V and 6 bases at J, leaving 11 bases unmatched. The CDR3 here is CSVEDSTGGVSEQYF. As DNA, the CDR3 is TGCAGCGTTGAAGATTCGACGGGAGGCGTGTCCGAGCAGTACTTC.